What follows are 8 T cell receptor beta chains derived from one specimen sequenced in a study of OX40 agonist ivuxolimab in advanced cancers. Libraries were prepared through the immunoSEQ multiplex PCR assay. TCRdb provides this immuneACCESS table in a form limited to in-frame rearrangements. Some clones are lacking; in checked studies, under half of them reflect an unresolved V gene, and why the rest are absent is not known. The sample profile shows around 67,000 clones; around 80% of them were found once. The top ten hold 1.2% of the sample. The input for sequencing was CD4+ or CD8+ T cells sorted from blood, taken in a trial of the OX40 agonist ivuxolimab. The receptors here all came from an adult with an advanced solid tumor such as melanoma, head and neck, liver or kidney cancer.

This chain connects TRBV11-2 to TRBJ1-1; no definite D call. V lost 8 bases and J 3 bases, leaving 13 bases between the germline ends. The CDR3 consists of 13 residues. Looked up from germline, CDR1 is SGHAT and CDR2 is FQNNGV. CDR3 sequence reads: CASGGRWDTEAFF. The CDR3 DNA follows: TGTGCCAGCGGCGGGAGGTGGGACACTGAAGCTTTCTTT. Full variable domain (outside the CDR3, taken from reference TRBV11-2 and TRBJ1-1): EAGVAQSPRYKIIEKRQSVAFWCNPISGHATLYWYQQILGQGPKLLIQFQNNGVVDDSQLPKDRFSAERLKGVDSTLKIQPAKLEDSAVYLCASGGRWDTEAFFGQGTRLTVV.

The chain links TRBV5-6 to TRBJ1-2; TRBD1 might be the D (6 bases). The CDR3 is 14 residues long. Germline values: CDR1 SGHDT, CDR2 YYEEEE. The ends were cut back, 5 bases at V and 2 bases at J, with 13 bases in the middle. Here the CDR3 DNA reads TGTGCCAGCAGTTCTCAGGGGCGGAACTATGGCTACACCTTC. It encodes CASSSQGRNYGYTF. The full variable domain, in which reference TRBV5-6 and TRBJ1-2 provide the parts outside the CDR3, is DAGVTQSPTHLIKTRGQQVTLRCSPKSGHDTVSWYQQALGQGPQFIFQYYEEEERQRGNFPDRFSGHQFPNYSSELNVNALLLGDSALYLCASSSQGRNYGYTFGSGTRLTVV.

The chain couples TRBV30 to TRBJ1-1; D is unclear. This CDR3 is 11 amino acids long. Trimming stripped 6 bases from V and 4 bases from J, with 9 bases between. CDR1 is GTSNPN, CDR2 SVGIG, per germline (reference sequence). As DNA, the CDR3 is TGTGCCTGCCCGCGAGGCACTGAAGCTTTCTTT. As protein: CACPRGTEAFF.

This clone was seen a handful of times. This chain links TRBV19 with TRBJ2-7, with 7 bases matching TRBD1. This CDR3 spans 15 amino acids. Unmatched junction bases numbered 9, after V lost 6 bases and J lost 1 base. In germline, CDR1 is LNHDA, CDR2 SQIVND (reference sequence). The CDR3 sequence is CASRFTSGQSYEQYF. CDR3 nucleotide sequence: TGTGCCAGTAGGTTTACGTCGGGACAGTCCTACGAGCAGTACTTC.

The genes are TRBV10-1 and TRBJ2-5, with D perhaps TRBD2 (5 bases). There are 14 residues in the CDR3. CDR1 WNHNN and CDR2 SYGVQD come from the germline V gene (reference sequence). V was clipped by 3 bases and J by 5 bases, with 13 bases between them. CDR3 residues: CASSDRAGVETQYF. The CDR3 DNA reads TGCGCCAGCAGTGATCGAGCCGGGGTGGAGACCCAGTACTTC.

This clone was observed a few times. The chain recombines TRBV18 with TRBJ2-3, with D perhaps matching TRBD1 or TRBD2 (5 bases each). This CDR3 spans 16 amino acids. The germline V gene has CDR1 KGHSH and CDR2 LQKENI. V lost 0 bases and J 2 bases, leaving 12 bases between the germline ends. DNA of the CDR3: TGTGCCAGCTCACCACCAGGGACCCGGATCACAGATACGCAGTATTTT. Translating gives CASSPPGTRITDTQYF.

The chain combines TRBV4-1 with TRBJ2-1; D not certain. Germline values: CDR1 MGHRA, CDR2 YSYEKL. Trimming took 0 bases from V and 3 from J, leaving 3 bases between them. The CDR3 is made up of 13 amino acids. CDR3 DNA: TGCGCCAGCAGCCAAGAAATCTACAATGAGCAGTTCTTC. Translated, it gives CASSQEIYNEQFF.

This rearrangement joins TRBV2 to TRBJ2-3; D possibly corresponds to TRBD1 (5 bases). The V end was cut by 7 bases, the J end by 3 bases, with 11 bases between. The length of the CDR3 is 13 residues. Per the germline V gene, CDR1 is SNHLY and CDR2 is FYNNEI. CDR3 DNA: TGTGCCAGCAACAAGGGGTCAACAGATACGCAGTATTTT. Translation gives CASNKGSTDTQYF.